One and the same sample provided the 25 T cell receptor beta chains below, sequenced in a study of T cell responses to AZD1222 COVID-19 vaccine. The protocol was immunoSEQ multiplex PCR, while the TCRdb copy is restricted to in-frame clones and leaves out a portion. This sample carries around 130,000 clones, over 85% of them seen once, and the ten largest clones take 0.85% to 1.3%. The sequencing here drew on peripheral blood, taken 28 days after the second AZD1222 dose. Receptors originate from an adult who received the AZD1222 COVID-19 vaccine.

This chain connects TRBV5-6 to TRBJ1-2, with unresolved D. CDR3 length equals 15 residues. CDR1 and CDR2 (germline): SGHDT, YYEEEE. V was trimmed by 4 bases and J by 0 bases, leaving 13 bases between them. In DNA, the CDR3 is TGTGCCAGCAGCCGGAGGGAGACCCCTAACTATGGCTACACCTTC. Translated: CASSRRETPNYGYTF. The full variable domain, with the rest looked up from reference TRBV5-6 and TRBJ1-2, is DAGVTQSPTHLIKTRGQQVTLRCSPKSGHDTVSWYQQALGQGPQFIFQYYEEEERQRGNFPDRFSGHQFPNYSSELNVNALLLGDSALYLCASSRRETPNYGYTFGSGTRLTVV.

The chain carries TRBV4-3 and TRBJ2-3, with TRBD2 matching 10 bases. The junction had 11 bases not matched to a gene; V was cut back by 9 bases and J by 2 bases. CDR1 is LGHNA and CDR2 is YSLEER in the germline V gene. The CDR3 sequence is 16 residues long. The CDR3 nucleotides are TGCGCCAGTTCTGGGACTAGCGCCTCCCCCACAGATACGCAGTATTTT. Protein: CASSGTSASPTDTQYF.

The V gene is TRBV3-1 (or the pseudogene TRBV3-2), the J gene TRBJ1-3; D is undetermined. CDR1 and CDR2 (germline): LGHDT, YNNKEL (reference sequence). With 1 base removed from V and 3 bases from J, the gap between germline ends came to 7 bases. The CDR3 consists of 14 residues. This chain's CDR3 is CASSQGRFGNTIYF. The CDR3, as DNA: TGTGCCAGCAGCCAAGGACGGTTTGGAAACACCATATATTTT.

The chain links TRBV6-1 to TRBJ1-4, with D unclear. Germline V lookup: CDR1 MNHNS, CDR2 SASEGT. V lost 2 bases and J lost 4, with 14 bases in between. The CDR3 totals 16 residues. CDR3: CASSEWAQIGNEKLFF. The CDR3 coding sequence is TGTGCCAGCAGTGAATGGGCTCAAATCGGTAATGAAAAACTGTTTTTT.

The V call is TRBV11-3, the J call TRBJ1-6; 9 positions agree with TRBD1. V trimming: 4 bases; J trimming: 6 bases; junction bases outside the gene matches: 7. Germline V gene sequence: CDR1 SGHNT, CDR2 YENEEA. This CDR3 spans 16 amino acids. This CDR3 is CASSSQGAKGNSPLHF. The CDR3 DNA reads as TGTGCCAGCAGCTCACAGGGGGCGAAGGGTAATTCACCCCTCCACTTT.

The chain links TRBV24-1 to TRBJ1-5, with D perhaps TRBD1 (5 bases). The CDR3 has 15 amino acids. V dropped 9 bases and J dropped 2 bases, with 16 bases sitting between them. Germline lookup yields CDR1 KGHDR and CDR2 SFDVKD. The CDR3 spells CATQSGGYGNQPQHF. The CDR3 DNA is TGTGCCACCCAATCCGGGGGGTACGGCAATCAGCCCCAGCATTTT.

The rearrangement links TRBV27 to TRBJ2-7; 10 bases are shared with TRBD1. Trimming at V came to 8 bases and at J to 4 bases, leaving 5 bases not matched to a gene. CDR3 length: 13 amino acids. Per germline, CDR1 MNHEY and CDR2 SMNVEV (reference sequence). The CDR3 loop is CASRDRGFYEQYF. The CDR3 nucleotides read TGTGCCAGCCGGGACAGGGGATTTTACGAGCAGTACTTC.

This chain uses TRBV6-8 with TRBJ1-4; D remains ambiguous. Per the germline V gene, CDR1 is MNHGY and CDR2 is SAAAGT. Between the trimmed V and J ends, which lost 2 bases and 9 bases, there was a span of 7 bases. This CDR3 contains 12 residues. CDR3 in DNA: TGTGCCAGCAGTTACAGGCATCAAAAACTGTTTTTT. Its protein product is CASSYRHQKLFF.

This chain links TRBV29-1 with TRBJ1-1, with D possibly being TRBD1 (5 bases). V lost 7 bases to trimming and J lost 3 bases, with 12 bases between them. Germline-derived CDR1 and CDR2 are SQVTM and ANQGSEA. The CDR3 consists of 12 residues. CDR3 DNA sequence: TGCAGCGCCAGGGTTGGAGACACTGAAGCTTTCTTT. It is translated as CSARVGDTEAFF.

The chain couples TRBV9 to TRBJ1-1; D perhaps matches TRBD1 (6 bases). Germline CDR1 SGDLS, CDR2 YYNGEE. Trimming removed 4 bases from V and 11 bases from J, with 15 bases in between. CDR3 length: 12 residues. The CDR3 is CASSKQGGWAFF. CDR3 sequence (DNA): TGTGCCAGCAGCAAACAGGGAGGTTGGGCTTTCTTT.

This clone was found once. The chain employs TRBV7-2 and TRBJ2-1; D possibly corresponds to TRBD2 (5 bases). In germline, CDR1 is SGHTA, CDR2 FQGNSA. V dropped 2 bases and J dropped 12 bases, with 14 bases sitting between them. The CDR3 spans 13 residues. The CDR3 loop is CASSLRETSVQFF. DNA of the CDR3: TGTGCCAGCAGCTTAAGGGAGACCTCTGTGCAGTTCTTC. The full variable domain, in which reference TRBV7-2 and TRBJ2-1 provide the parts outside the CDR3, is GAGVSQSPSNKVTEKGKDVELRCDPISGHTALYWYRQSLGQGLEFLIYFQGNSAPDKSGLPSDRFSAERTGGSVSTLTIQRTQQEDSAVYLCASSLRETSVQFFGPGTRLTVL.

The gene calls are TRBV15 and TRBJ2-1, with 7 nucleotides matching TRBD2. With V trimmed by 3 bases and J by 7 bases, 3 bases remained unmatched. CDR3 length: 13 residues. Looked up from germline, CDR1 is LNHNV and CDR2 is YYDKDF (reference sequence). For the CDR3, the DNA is TGTGCCACCAGCAGGGCCGGGGGGAATGAGCAGTTCTTC. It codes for CATSRAGGNEQFF.

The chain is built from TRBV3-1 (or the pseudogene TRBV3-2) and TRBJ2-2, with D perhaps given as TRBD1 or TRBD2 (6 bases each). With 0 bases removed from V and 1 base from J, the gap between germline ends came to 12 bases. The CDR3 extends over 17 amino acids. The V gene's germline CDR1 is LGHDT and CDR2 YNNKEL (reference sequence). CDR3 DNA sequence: TGTGCCAGCAGCCAAGAAGGGGGGCGGATGAACACCGGGGAGCTGTTTTTT. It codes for CASSQEGGRMNTGELFF.

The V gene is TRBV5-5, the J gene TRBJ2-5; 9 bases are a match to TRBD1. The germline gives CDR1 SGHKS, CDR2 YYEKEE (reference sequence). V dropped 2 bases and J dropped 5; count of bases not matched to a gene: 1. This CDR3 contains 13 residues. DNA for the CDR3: TGTGCCAGCAGCTTTACAGGGGGCGAGACCCAGTACTTC. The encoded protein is CASSFTGGETQYF.

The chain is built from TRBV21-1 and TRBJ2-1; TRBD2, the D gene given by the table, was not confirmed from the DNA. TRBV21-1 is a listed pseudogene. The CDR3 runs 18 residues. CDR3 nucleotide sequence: TGTGCCAGCAGCCACGAGTTTCGGGAGGAGGTCTCCTACAATGAGCAGTTCTTC. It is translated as CASSHEFREEVSYNEQFF.

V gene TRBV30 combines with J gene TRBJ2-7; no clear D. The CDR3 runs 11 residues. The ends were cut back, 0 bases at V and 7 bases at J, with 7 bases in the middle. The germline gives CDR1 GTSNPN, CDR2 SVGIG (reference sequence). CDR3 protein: CAWSVIREQYF. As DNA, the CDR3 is TGTGCCTGGAGTGTTATACGTGAGCAGTACTTC.

The CDR3 loop is CASRPAALYEQYF. The CDR3 DNA sequence: TGTGCCAGCAGACCCGCAGCGCTCTACGAGCAGTACTTC. The chain carries TRBV28 and TRBJ2-7; D not certain. Per the germline V gene, CDR1 is MDHEN and CDR2 is SYDVKM. Trimming took off 6 bases at V and 3 bases at J, with 12 bases between the two ends. This CDR3 is built from 13 residues.

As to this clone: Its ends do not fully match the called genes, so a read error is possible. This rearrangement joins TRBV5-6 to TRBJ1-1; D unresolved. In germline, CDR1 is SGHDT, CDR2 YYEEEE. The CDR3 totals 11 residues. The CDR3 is CASSLGQLVLF. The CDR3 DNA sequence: TGTGCCAGCAGCTTGGGGCAATTGGTTCTCTTT. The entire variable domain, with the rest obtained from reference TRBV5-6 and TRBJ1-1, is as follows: DAGVTQSPTHLIKTRGQQVTLRCSPKSGHDTVSWYQQALGQGPQFIFQYYEEEERQRGNFPDRFSGHQFPNYSSELNVNALLLGDSALYLCASSLGQLVLFGQGTRLTVV.

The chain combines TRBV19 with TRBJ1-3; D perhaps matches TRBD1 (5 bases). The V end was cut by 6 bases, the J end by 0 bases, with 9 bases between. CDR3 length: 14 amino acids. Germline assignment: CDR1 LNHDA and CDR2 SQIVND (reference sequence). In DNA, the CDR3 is TGTGCCAGTAGAGGCGGGGGCTCTGGAAACACCATATATTTT. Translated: CASRGGGSGNTIYF.

CDR3 nucleotides: TGCGCCAGCAGCCAAGATACCGGGACAGGTCGGTCCTCCTACGAGCAGTACTTC. Translation gives CASSQDTGTGRSSYEQYF. The chain couples TRBV4-3 to TRBJ2-7, with 8 bases matching TRBD1. The CDR3 spans 18 residues. V shed 0 bases and J 0 bases; nucleotides not matched to a gene: 10. CDR1 and CDR2 from the germline V gene are LGHNA and YSLEER.

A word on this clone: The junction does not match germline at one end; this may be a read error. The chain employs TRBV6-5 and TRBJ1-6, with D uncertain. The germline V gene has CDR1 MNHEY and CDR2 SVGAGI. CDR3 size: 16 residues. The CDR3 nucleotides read TGTGCCAGCAGTTACTCCTCCACACGGTATAATTCACCCCTCCATTTT. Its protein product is CASSYSSTRYNSPLHF.

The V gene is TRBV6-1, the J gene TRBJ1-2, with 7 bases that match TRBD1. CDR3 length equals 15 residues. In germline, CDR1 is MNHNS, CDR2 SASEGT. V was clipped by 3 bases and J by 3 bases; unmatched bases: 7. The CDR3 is CASSDETGPHYGYTF. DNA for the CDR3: TGTGCCAGCAGTGATGAGACAGGGCCACACTATGGCTACACCTTC.

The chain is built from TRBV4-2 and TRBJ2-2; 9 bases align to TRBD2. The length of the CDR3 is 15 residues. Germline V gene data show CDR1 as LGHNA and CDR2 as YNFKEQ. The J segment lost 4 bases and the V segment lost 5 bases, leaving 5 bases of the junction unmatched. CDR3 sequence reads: CASSTRRGGTGELFF. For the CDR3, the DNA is TGTGCCAGCAGCACCCGGCGGGGGGGCACCGGGGAGCTGTTTTTT.

In DNA, the CDR3 is TGTGCCAGCAGCCCCGTTTCAGTCGGGACAGGGCTGGTTGGGACCCAGTACTTC. Translating it yields CASSPVSVGTGLVGTQYF. The chain joins TRBV7-9 to TRBJ2-5, with 9 positions matching TRBD1. This CDR3 is built from 18 residues. Germline V gene data show CDR1 as SEHNR and CDR2 as FQNEAQ (reference sequence). V lost 5 bases, J lost 7 bases, and 20 bases stayed unmatched.

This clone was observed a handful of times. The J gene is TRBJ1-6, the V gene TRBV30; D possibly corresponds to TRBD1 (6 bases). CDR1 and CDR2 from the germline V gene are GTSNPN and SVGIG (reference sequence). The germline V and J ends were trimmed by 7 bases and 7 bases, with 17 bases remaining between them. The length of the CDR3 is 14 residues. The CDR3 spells CAYNRGAQNSPLHF. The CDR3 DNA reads TGTGCCTATAACCGGGGGGCCCAGAATTCACCCCTCCACTTT.